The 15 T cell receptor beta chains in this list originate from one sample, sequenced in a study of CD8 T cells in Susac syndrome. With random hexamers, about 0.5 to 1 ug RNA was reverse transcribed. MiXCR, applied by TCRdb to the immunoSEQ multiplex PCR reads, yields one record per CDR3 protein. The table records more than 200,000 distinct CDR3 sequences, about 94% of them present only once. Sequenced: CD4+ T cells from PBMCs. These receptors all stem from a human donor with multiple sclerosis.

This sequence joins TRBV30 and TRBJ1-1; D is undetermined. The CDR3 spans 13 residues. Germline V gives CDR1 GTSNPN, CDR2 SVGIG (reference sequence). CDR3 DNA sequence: TGTGCTGCCTTCGGTATGCGGTGGGCTGAAGCTTTCTTT. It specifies CAAFGMRWAEAFF.

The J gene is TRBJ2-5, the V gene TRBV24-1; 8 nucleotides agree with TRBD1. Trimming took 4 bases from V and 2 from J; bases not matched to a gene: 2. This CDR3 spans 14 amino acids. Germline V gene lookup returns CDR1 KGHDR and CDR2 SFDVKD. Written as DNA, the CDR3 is TGTGCCACCAGTGACCGACAGGGGCAAGAGACCCAGTACTTC. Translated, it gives CATSDRQGQETQYF.

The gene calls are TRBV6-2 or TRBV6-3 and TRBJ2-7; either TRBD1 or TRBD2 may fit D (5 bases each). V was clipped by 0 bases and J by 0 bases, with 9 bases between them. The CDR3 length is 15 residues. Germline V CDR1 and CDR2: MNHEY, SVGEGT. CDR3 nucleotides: TGTGCCAGCAGTTACTCTCGGGGCAGCTCCTACGAGCAGTACGTC. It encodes CASSYSRGSSYEQYV.

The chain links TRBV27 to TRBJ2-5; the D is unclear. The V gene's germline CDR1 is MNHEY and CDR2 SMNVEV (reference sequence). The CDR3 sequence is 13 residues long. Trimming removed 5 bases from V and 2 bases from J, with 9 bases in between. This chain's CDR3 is CASSTRMQETQYF. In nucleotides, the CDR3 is TGTGCCAGCAGTACCAGAATGCAAGAGACCCAGTACTTC.

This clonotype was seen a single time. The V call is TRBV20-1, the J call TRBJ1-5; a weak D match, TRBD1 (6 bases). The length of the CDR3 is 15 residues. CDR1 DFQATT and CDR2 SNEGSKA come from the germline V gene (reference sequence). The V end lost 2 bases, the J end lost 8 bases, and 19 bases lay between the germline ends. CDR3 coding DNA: TGCAGTGCTAGAAGGGGGGGCGGGGTCATGGAGCCCCAGCATTTT. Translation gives CSARRGGGVMEPQHF.

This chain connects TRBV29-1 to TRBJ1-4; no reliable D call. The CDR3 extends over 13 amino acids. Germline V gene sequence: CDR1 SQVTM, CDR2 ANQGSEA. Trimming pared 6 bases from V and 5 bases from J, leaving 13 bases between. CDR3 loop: CSVRRRLNEKLFF. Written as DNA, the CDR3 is TGCAGCGTGAGAAGAAGGCTAAATGAAAAACTGTTTTTT. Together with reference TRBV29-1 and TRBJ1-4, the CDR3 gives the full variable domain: SAVISQKPSRDICQRGTSLTIQCQVDSQVTMMFWYRQQPGQSLTLIATANQGSEATYESGFVIDKFPISRPNLTFSTLTVSNMSPEDSSIYLCSVRRRLNEKLFFGSGTQLSVL.

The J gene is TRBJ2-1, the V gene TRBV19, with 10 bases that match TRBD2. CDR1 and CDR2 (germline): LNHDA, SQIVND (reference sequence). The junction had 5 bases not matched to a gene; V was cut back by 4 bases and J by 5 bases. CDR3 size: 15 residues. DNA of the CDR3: TGTGCCAGTAGTACAGCGGGAGGGCCAAACAATGAGCAGTTCTTC. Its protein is CASSTAGGPNNEQFF.

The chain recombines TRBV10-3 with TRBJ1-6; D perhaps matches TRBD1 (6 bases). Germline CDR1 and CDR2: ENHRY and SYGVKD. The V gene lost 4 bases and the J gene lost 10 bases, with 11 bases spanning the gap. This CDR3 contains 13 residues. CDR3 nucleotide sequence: TGTGCCATCAGTGTACAGGGTGAATCACCCCTCCACTTT. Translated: CAISVQGESPLHF.

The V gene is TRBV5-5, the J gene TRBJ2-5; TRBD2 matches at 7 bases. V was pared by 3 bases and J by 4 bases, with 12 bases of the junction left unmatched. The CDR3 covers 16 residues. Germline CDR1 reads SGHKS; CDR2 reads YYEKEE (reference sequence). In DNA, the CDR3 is TGTGCCAGCAGCTGGCCCCTTCGCAGGGAGGGAGAGACCCAGTACTTC. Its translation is CASSWPLRREGETQYF.

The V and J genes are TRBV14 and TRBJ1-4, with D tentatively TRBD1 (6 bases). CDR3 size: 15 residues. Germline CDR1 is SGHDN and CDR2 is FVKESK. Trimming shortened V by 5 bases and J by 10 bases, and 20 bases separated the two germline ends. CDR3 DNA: TGTGCCAGCAGCGTTTATAGGACAGACCAGGCAAAACTGTTTTTT. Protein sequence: CASSVYRTDQAKLFF. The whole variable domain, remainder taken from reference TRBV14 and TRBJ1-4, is EAGVTQFPSHSVIEKGQTVTLRCDPISGHDNLYWYRRVMGKEIKFLLHFVKESKQDESGMPNNRFLAERTGGTYSTLKVQPAELEDSGVYFCASSVYRTDQAKLFFGSGTQLSVL.

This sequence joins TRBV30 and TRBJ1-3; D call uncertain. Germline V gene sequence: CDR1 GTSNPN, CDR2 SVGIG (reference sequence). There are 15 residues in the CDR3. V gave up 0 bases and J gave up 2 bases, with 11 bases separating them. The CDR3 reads CAWSVSHLTGNTIYF. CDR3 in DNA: TGTGCCTGGAGTGTGTCCCATCTAACTGGAAACACCATATATTTT.

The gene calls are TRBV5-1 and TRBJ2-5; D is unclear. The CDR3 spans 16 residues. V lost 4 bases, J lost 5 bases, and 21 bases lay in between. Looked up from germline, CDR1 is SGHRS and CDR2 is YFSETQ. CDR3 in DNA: TGCGCCAGCAGCCGAAAGGGTTCCCCCCAGGAGGAGACCCAGTACTTC. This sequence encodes CASSRKGSPQEETQYF.

The chain's CDR3 is CASSSDRPSGNTIYF. The CDR3 region has the DNA TGTGCCAGCAGCTCGGACAGGCCCTCTGGAAACACCATATATTTT. The V call is TRBV7-2, the J call TRBJ1-3; 7 positions match TRBD1. Germline values: CDR1 SGHTA, CDR2 FQGNSA. Trimming cost V 4 bases and J 0 bases; bases outside gene matches: 3. This CDR3 has 15 amino acids.

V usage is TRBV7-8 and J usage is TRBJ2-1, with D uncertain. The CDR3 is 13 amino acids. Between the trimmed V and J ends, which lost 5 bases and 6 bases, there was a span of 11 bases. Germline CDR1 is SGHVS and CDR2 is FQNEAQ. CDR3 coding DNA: TGTGCCAGCAGCCAAACCCAGGCCAATGAGCAGTTCTTC. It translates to CASSQTQANEQFF. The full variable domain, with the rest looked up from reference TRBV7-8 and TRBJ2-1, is GAGVSQSPRYKVAKRGQDVALRCDPISGHVSLFWYQQALGQGPEFLTYFQNEAQLDKSGLPSDRFFAERPEGSVSTLKIQRTQQEDSAVYLCASSQTQANEQFFGPGTRLTVL.

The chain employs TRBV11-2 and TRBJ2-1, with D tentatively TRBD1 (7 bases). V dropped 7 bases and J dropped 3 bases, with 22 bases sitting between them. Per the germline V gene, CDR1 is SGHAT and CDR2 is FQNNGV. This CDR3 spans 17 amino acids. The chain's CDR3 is CASTPVRGAPVYNEQFF. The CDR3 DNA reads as TGTGCCAGCACCCCAGTCAGGGGGGCGCCTGTCTACAATGAGCAGTTCTTC.